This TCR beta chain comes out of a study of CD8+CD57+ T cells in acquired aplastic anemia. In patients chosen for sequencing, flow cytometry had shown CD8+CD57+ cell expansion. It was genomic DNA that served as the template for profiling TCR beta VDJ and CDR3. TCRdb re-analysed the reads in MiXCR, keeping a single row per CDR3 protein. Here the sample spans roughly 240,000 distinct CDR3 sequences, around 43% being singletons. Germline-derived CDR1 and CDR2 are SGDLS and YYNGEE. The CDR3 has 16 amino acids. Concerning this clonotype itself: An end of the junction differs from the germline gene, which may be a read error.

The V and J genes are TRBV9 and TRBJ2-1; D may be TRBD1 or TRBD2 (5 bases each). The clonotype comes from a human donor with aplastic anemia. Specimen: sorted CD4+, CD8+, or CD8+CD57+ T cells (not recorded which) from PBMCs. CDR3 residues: CASSFGTPSSYNERFF. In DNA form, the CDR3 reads TGTGCCAGCAGCTTTGGGACGCCTAGCTCCTACAATGAGCGGTTCTTC.